This T cell receptor (beta chain) was identified during a study of read filtering for tumor transcriptome and immune sequencing. From about 0.4 ug of RNA, a library with molecular barcoded alpha/delta and beta/gamma adaptors was made. TCRdb re-called the reads through MiXCR, storing one row per CDR3 protein. This sample yields around 130,000 distinct CDR3 sequences, of which 13% are seen a single time; 8% to 9% belongs to the top ten. In this sample, this clonotype turned up many times. The V gene's germline CDR1 is LGHNA and CDR2 YSLEER. CDR3 length: 15 residues. V was trimmed by 0 bases and J by 4 bases, leaving 11 bases between them.

The J gene is TRBJ2-3, the V gene TRBV4-3; possibly TRBD2 for D (6 bases). Sample: a population of CD138-negative cells sorted from bone marrow. The TCR was taken from a donor at least 40 years old with multiple myeloma. CDR3 loop: CASSQDLGSADTQYF. The CDR3 coding sequence is TGCGCCAGCAGCCAAGATCTCGGGAGTGCAGATACGCAGTATTTT.